The text below deals with one T cell receptor beta chain. The data belong to a study of somatic mutations in cytotoxic T cells in rheumatoid arthritis. The germline gives CDR1 SEHNR, CDR2 FQNEAQ (reference sequence). The CDR3 has 14 amino acids. Losses at the gene ends were 3 bases for V and 6 bases for J; bases not matched to a gene: 4. This table comes from immunoSEQ multiplex PCR, and its TCRdb copy is limited to in-frame clones, with some not included. The table lists about 18,000 clones, 70% to 90% of them singletons. The chain recombines TRBV7-9 with TRBJ2-3; 9 bases agree with TRBD1. The receptor was isolated from an adult with rheumatoid arthritis. Sequenced material: CD8+ T cells sorted from blood. CDR3 sequence (DNA): TGTGCCAGCAGCTTTGGGGACAGGGAGGATACGCAGTATTTT. Protein: CASSFGDREDTQYF.